This record concerns one T cell receptor (beta chain) sequence. The antigen remains unidentified. These data belong to a study of T-cell memory formation after mild COVID-19. Looking at the study overall: Clusters of TCRs were largely donor specific. Study results and limitations: Second-wave clones peaking on day 37 lacked confirmed SARS-CoV-2 specificity.

TCRdb processed the 5' RACE reads anew with MiXCR; each CDR3 protein has one entry. The sample has around 510,000 distinct CDR3 sequences; less than 25% are singletons. This CDR3 has 15 amino acids. In germline, CDR1 is SEHNR, CDR2 FQNEAQ (reference sequence). Trimming cost V 4 bases and J 4 bases; bases outside gene matches: 10. The specimen was PBMCs or a T cell subset sorted from them (not recorded which). The TCR was taken from an adult woman who had mild COVID-19 (a few samples of this study predate the infection). Cell type and time point are not known. The V gene is TRBV7-9, the J gene TRBJ2-7; 7 positions agree with TRBD2. The CDR3 loop reads CASSSTQRERYEQYF. CDR3 coding DNA: TGTGCCAGCAGCTCGACTCAGCGGGAAAGGTACGAGCAGTACTTC.